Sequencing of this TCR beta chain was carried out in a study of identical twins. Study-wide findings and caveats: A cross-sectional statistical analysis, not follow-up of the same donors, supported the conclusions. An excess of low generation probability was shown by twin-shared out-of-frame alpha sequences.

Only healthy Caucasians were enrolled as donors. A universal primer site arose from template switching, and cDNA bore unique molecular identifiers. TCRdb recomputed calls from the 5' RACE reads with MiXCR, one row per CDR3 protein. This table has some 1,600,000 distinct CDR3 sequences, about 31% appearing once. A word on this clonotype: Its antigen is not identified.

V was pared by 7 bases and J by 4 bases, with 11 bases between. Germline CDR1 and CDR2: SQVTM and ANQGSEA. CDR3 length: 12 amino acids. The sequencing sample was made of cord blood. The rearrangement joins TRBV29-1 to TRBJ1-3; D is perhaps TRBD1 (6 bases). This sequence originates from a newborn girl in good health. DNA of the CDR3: TGCAGCGCCCAAACAGGGGGAAACACCATATATTTT. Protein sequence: CSAQTGGNTIYF.